Listed here are 4 T cell receptor beta chains from one sample, sequenced in a study of Ad26.COV2.S vaccination and SARS-CoV-2 variants (dated by TCRdb to the early 2020s). The treatment or condition label, as the study defines it: around 19 received Ad26.COV2.S at low or high dose, single or two shots; roughly five received placebo; per-sample allocation not given. For vaccine and placebo recipients, repertoires were sequenced using samples collected on day 63 after the first injection. Library creation used the immunoSEQ multiplex PCR assay. Drawn from immuneACCESS, this table holds only the in-frame rearrangements with V and J called that TCRdb kept. Clones are partly lost; checked studies trace under half to an unresolved V gene and leave the rest unexplained. In this sample the table shows under 550,000 clones, 80% to 95% of which occur a single time. The ten largest clones represent 9% to 15% of the sample.

Here the sequenced sample was peripheral blood, taken in a trial of Ad26.COV2.S vaccine versus placebo. All receptors derive from a person between 18 and 60 years old who received the Ad26.COV2.S COVID-19 vaccine or a placebo.

The V call is TRBV24-1, the J call TRBJ2-1, with 8 bases fitting TRBD1. The germline gives CDR1 KGHDR, CDR2 SFDVKD. This CDR3 contains 16 residues. V lost 4 bases and J lost 2; bases outside the gene matches: 6. The CDR3 DNA follows: TGTGCCACCAGTGAACGACAGGGGTCGGCCTACAATGAGCAGTTCTTC. It yields the protein CATSERQGSAYNEQFF.

This sequence joins TRBV7-2 and TRBJ1-1; TRBD1 aligns across 8 bases. Germline lookup yields CDR1 SGHTA and CDR2 FQGNSA. The J segment lost 0 bases and the V segment lost 0 bases, leaving 6 bases of the junction unmatched. The length of the CDR3 is 17 residues. The CDR3 bases are TGTGCCAGCAGCTTAGCAGGGACAGGTGCTATGAACACTGAAGCTTTCTTT. Its translation is CASSLAGTGAMNTEAFF. Full variable domain (outside the CDR3, taken from reference TRBV7-2 and TRBJ1-1): GAGVSQSPSNKVTEKGKDVELRCDPISGHTALYWYRQSLGQGLEFLIYFQGNSAPDKSGLPSDRFSAERTGGSVSTLTIQRTQQEDSAVYLCASSLAGTGAMNTEAFFGQGTRLTVV.

V usage is TRBV7-3 and J usage is TRBJ2-5; D might be TRBD1 or TRBD2, each matching 6 bases. The V gene's germline CDR1 is SGHTA and CDR2 FQGTGA. The germline V and J ends were trimmed by 5 bases and 4 bases, with 14 bases remaining between them. This CDR3 has 14 residues. CDR3 protein: CASSTQGGRETQYF. The CDR3 DNA reads as TGTGCCAGCAGCACCCAAGGGGGGAGAGAGACCCAGTACTTC.

The chain links TRBV24-1 to TRBJ2-3; no clear D. The CDR3 is made up of 14 amino acids. CDR1 and CDR2 (germline): KGHDR, SFDVKD. V was clipped by 5 bases and J by 6 bases, with 14 bases between them. The chain's CDR3 is CATSGRNTEDTQYF. Written as DNA, the CDR3 is TGTGCCACCAGTGGAAGGAATACGGAGGATACGCAGTATTTT.